The 21 T cell receptor beta chains presented below share a single source sample, sequenced in a study of CD8 T cell repertoires and HIV-1 epitope variants. Generated by immunoSEQ multiplex PCR, the TCRdb table keeps only in-frame clones and is missing some. The table includes more than 2,000 clones, around two thirds detected once. No antigen is known for these receptors. Sequences were obtained from cultured CD8+ T cells derived from PBMCs. Receptor source: a male donor with HIV.

In nucleotides, the CDR3 is TGTGCCAGCTTAGCTGTAGACAGGTGGTACTATGGCTACACCTTC. As protein: CASLAVDRWYYGYTF. V is TRBV6-1 and J is TRBJ1-2; D is possibly TRBD1 (6 bases). Deletions cut 8 bases from V and 3 bases from J, with 19 bases between. There are 15 residues in the CDR3. Germline lookup yields CDR1 MNHNS and CDR2 SASEGT.

This clone appeared a few times. The V call is TRBV19, the J call TRBJ2-1; 9 bases line up with TRBD1. This CDR3 region has 18 residues. V dropped 2 bases and J dropped 2; count of bases not matched to a gene: 10. Germline V gene lookup returns CDR1 LNHDA and CDR2 SQIVND (reference sequence). The CDR3 DNA reads TGTGCCAGTAGTATACCCCCCTGGACAGGGGTGGCCTACAATGAGCAGTTCTTC. Its protein product is CASSIPPWTGVAYNEQFF. The full variable domain, completed using reference TRBV19 and TRBJ2-1, is DGGITQSPKYLFRKEGQNVTLSCEQNLNHDAMYWYRQDPGQGLRLIYYSQIVNDFQKGDIAEGYSVSREKKESFPLTVTSAQKNPTAFYLCASSIPPWTGVAYNEQFFGPGTRLTVL.

In its sample, this clone was seen a few times. CDR3 in amino acids: CASSWTPSTGELFF. CDR3 bases: TGTGCCAGCAGCTGGACTCCGAGCACCGGGGAGCTGTTTTTT. The rearrangement uses TRBV7-9 and TRBJ2-2, with a tentative D call TRBD2 (5 bases). Germline CDR1 and CDR2: SEHNR and FQNEAQ (reference sequence). With 4 bases removed from V and 4 bases from J, the gap between germline ends came to 10 bases. The CDR3 is 14 amino acids.

The CDR3: CASSVQGTGELFF. The CDR3 coding sequence is TGTGCCAGCAGCGTACAGGGGACCGGGGAGCTGTTTTTT. V and J are TRBV9 and TRBJ2-2, with D tentatively TRBD1 (6 bases). Looked up from germline, CDR1 is SGDLS and CDR2 is YYNGEE. Trimming cost V 1 base and J 5 bases, with 6 bases left between them. This CDR3 region has 13 residues.

The CDR3 is CASSSHSRDSYEQYF. CDR3 sequence (DNA): TGTGCCAGCAGTTCCCACTCTCGGGACAGCTACGAGCAGTACTTC. The chain uses TRBV9 and TRBJ2-7, with 7 bases lining up with TRBD1. The germline V gene encodes CDR1 SGDLS and CDR2 YYNGEE. Unmatched junction bases numbered 11, after V lost 5 bases and J lost 3 bases. This CDR3 has 15 amino acids.

This clone was observed a single time. The V and J genes are TRBV29-1 and TRBJ2-1; D is unresolved. CDR1 SQVTM and CDR2 ANQGSEA come from the germline V gene. This CDR3 contains 12 residues. Trimming took 1 base from V and 6 from J, leaving 7 bases between them. The CDR3 sequence is CSVEGLFNEQFF. Written as DNA, the CDR3 is TGCAGCGTTGAAGGTCTTTTCAATGAGCAGTTCTTC.

This sequence joins TRBV7-8 and TRBJ2-7; the D call may be TRBD1 or TRBD2 (5 bases each). There are 13 residues in the CDR3. The germline CDR1 and CDR2 sequences are SGHVS and FQNEAQ. Trimming left V 1 base short and J 5 bases short, with 9 bases between. CDR3 sequence: CASSLGGFDEQYF. In DNA, the CDR3 is TGTGCCAGCAGCTTAGGGGGGTTCGACGAGCAGTACTTC. Using reference TRBV7-8 and TRBJ2-7 for the parts outside the CDR3, the full variable domain is GAGVSQSPRYKVAKRGQDVALRCDPISGHVSLFWYQQALGQGPEFLTYFQNEAQLDKSGLPSDRFFAERPEGSVSTLKIQRTQQEDSAVYLCASSLGGFDEQYFGPGTRLTVT.

The chain recombines TRBV7-3 with TRBJ2-6, with D unresolved. The CDR3 has 13 residues. V was trimmed by 6 bases and J by 0 bases, leaving 3 bases between them. Germline V CDR1 and CDR2: SGHTA, FQGTGA. The CDR3 protein is CASRGSGANVLTF. For the CDR3, the DNA is TGTGCCAGCAGGGGCTCTGGGGCCAACGTCCTGACTTTC.

This clone was detected a few times. CDR3 DNA: TGTGCCAGCAGCCCCGGACAGGGAGGTGGCTACACCTTC. This translates into CASSPGQGGGYTF. The J gene is TRBJ1-2, the V gene TRBV5-4; 8 bases are a match to TRBD1. The CDR3 consists of 13 residues. Germline V gene data show CDR1 as SGHNT and CDR2 as YYREEE (reference sequence). After removal of 4 bases from V and 7 bases from J, the junction contained 6 bases not matched to a gene.

V gene TRBV30 combines with J gene TRBJ1-1; 9 bases align to TRBD1. The germline V gene encodes CDR1 GTSNPN and CDR2 SVGIG (reference sequence). V trimming: 4 bases; J trimming: 5 bases; junction bases outside the gene matches: 8. The CDR3 sequence is 14 residues long. In DNA, the CDR3 is TGTGCCTGGACTCTAACAGGGGGCTGGACTGAAGCTTTCTTT. Amino acids: CAWTLTGGWTEAFF.

The rearrangement uses TRBV6-5 and TRBJ2-4; D is unresolved. Trimming took off 4 bases at V and 1 base at J, with 11 bases between the two ends. The germline V gene has CDR1 MNHEY and CDR2 SVGAGI. The CDR3 runs 15 residues. The CDR3 here is CASSSPDRAKNIQYF. The CDR3 nucleotides read TGTGCCAGCAGTTCCCCCGATAGGGCCAAAAACATTCAGTACTTC.

The genes are TRBV28 and TRBJ2-1, with 7 bases lining up with TRBD2. J was trimmed by 7 bases and V by 2 bases; bases with no gene match: 5. The CDR3 has 14 amino acids. CDR1 is MDHEN and CDR2 is SYDVKM in the germline V gene. CDR3 nucleotide sequence: TGTGCCAGCAGTTTAGTGGGAGGGAATAATGAGCAGTTCTTC. It codes for CASSLVGGNNEQFF.

This chain joins TRBV9 and TRBJ2-1; D is uncertain. Germline V gene sequence: CDR1 SGDLS, CDR2 YYNGEE. Trimming cost V 2 bases and J 4 bases, with 4 bases left between them. This CDR3 region has 12 residues. CDR3 nucleotides: TGTGCCAGCAGCGTGGGTTACAATGAGCAGTTCTTC. Encoded protein: CASSVGYNEQFF.

This chain connects TRBV19 to TRBJ1-1, with no clear D. The V gene lost 6 bases and the J gene lost 4 bases, with 12 bases spanning the gap. CDR1 is LNHDA and CDR2 is SQIVND in the germline V gene (reference sequence). CDR3 length: 13 amino acids. The CDR3 region is CASSPGWGTEAFF. In DNA form, the CDR3 reads TGTGCCAGTAGCCCGGGTTGGGGCACTGAAGCTTTCTTT.

J is TRBJ1-1 and V is TRBV2; D remains unclear. The germline gives CDR1 SNHLY, CDR2 FYNNEI. This CDR3 spans 13 amino acids. Trimming took off 6 bases at V and 1 base at J, with 9 bases between the two ends. The CDR3 here is CASRRRENTEAFF. The CDR3 DNA is TGTGCCAGCAGGCGACGCGAGAACACTGAAGCTTTCTTT.

CDR3 in DNA: TGTGCCAGCAGCCCGACAGGTAGCTATGGCTACACCTTC. It yields the protein CASSPTGSYGYTF. The chain employs TRBV7-9 and TRBJ1-2, with D perhaps matching TRBD1 (6 bases). V lost 5 bases to trimming and J lost 4 bases, with 11 bases between them. Germline V gene data show CDR1 as SEHNR and CDR2 as FQNEAQ (reference sequence). The CDR3 extends over 13 amino acids.

The chain links TRBV14 to TRBJ2-1; no clear D. The CDR3 has 11 residues. Germline-derived CDR1 and CDR2 are SGHDN and FVKESK. The V end was cut by 6 bases, the J end by 4 bases, with 4 bases between. The CDR3: CASSGYNEQFF. CDR3 nucleotides: TGTGCCAGCAGTGGATACAATGAGCAGTTCTTC.

The chain has TRBV29-1 and TRBJ2-3; 9 positions agree with TRBD2. The V segment lost 1 base and the J segment 3 bases; nucleotides outside the gene matches: 8. The CDR3 loop spans 16 amino acids. From germline, CDR1 is SQVTM and CDR2 ANQGSEA. DNA of the CDR3: TGCAGCGTTGAAGTACGTAGCGGGAGAGGGACAGATACGCAGTATTTT. This sequence encodes CSVEVRSGRGTDTQYF.

J is TRBJ2-7 and V is TRBV4-2; TRBD1 matches at 9 bases. Trimming cost V 0 bases and J 2 bases; bases outside gene matches: 5. Germline CDR1 reads LGHNA; CDR2 reads YNFKEQ. CDR3 size: 16 residues. This CDR3 is CASSQEGGQGPYEQYF. Here the CDR3 DNA reads TGTGCCAGCAGCCAAGAGGGGGGACAGGGACCCTACGAGCAGTACTTC.

The V gene is TRBV27, the J gene TRBJ2-7, with 7 nucleotides matching TRBD2. Germline-derived CDR1 and CDR2 are MNHEY and SMNVEV (reference sequence). Trimming cost V 6 bases and J 5 bases; bases outside gene matches: 7. This CDR3 is 13 amino acids long. The DNA for the CDR3 is TGTGCCAGCAGGCCTAAAAGCGGGAACGAGCAGTACTTC. This codes for CASRPKSGNEQYF.

V and J are TRBV28 and TRBJ2-5; D is undetermined. The CDR3 totals 15 residues. V shed 5 bases and J shed 1 base, with 14 bases lying between them. Germline loops: CDR1 MDHEN, CDR2 SYDVKM. CDR3 region: CASSPLAGFQETQYF. The CDR3 DNA reads TGTGCCAGCAGTCCCTTAGCCGGGTTCCAAGAGACCCAGTACTTC.